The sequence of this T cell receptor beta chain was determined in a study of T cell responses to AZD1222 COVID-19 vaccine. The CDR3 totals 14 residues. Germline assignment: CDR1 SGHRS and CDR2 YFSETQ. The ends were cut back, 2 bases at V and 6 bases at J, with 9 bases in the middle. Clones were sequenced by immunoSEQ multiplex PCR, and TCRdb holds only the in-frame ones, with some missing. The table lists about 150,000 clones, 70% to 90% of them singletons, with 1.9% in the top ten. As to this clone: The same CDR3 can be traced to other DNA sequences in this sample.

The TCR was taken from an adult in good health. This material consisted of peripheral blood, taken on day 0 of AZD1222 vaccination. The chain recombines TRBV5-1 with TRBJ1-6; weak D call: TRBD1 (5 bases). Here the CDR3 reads CASSLGTANSPLHF. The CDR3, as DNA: TGCGCCAGCAGCTTAGGGACGGCTAATTCACCCCTCCACTTT.